This entry describes one T cell receptor beta chain. Its antigen is unidentified. Profiling relied on immunoSEQ multiplex PCR, and the TCRdb table lists in-frame clones only, not all of them. In the table there are about 120,000 clones, 85% to 90% of which are singletons. This sample was taken from a study of cytomegalovirus exposure and HLA in healthy donors. Study outcomes and limitations: The study found most TCR sequences rare, yet found some public TCRs in many donors.

CDR1 is LNHDA, CDR2 SQIVND, per germline (reference sequence). The V gene end was trimmed by 8 bases and the J gene end by 3 bases; junction bases not matched to a gene: 12. This CDR3 region has 16 residues. This clonotype was sampled from a woman under 30 in good health and CMV-seronegative. This chain connects TRBV19 to TRBJ2-2; TRBD2 agrees at 7 bases. The material sequenced was PBMCs. The CDR3 sequence is CASRAGVAWDTGELFF. The CDR3 DNA follows: TGTGCCAGTCGGGCGGGGGTGGCTTGGGACACCGGGGAGCTGTTTTTT.